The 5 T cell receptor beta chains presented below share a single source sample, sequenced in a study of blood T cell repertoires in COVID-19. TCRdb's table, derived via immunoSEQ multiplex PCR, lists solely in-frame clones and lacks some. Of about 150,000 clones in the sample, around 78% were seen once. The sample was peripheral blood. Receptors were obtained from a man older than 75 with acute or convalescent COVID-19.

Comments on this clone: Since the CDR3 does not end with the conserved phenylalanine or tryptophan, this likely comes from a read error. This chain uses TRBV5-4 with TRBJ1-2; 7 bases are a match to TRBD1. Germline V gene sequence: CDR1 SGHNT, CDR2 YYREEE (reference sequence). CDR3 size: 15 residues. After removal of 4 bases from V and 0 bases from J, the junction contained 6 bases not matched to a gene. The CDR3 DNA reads TGTGCCAGCAGCGCACAACAGGGGCCTAACTATGGCTACACCCTC. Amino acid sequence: CASSAQQGPNYGYTL.

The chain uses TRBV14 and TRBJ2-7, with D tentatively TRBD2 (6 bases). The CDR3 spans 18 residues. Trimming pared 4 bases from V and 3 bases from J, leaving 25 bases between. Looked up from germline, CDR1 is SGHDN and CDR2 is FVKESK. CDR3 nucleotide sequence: TGTGCCAGCAGCCCACAATACGGAGGGACCACTTCCATCTACGAGCAGTACGTC. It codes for CASSPQYGGTTSIYEQYV.

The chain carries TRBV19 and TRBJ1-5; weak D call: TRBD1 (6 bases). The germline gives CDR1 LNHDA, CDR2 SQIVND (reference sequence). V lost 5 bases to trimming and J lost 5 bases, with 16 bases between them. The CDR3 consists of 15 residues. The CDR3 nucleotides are TGTGCCAGTAGTCAGGGGACGGGGGGGCATCAGCCCCAGCATTTT. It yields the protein CASSQGTGGHQPQHF.

The CDR3 DNA reads TGCGCCAGCAGCTTTGGTTCTGGGGGCCTGAACACTGAAGCTTTCTTT. This sequence encodes CASSFGSGGLNTEAFF. V gene TRBV5-1 combines with J gene TRBJ1-1, with D possibly being TRBD1 (6 bases). There are 16 residues in the CDR3. V lost 2 bases to trimming and J lost 0 bases, with 14 bases between them. CDR1 is SGHRS and CDR2 is YFSETQ in the germline V gene.

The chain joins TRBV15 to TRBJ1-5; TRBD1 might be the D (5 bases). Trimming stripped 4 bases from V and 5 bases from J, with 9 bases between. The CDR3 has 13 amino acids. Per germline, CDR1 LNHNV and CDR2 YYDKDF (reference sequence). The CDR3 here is CATSTQVDQPQHF. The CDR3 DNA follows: TGTGCCACCAGCACACAGGTTGATCAGCCCCAGCATTTT.